Given below is one TCR beta chain in context. This entry is derived from a study of shared T cell receptors in the human thymus. This table comes from immunoSEQ multiplex PCR, and its TCRdb copy is limited to in-frame clones, with some not included. Here the sample spans roughly 710,000 clones, approximately 85% being singletons. The V end lost 2 bases, the J end lost 3 bases, and 19 bases lay between the germline ends. The germline V gene encodes CDR1 GTSNPN and CDR2 SVGIG (reference sequence). The CDR3 covers 16 residues. These same data were also listed under a study on human thymus T cells. That source adds: During corrective heart surgery, resections were taken, and the thymus tissue came from them. Usage of V and J genes appeared biased in thymic and blood repertoires.

This chain connects TRBV30 to TRBJ1-1, with D tentatively TRBD1 (5 bases). This TCR derives from a girl in the first two years of life with a congenital heart defect. Specimen: thymocytes. CDR3 sequence reads: CAWSFSPREEDTEAFF. CDR3 nucleotides: TGTGCCTGGAGTTTTTCCCCCAGGGAAGAGGACACTGAAGCTTTCTTT.